This T cell receptor beta chain was obtained from a study of blood T cell repertoires in COVID-19. In the study overall: Sources were T cells, B-cell-depleted T cells, or PBMCs; the material itself was cDNA or gDNA.

This CDR3 contains 13 residues. Deletions cut 6 bases from V and 6 bases from J, with 14 bases between. Per the germline V gene, CDR1 is SEHNR and CDR2 is FQNEAQ (reference sequence). The sample holds one count of this clone. The authors' processing: Amplifying reference gene primers gave estimates of nucleated cell counts. Data came from immunoSEQ multiplex PCR; TCRdb stores just in-frame clones and leaves some out. Clone size and the V and J calls come from that table; the DNA yielded D and trimming. The sample records around 280,000 clones, 90% being singletons. The sample consisted of PBMCs or T cells enriched from blood (not recorded which). The TCR sequence derives from a woman younger than 35 with acute COVID-19. This chain connects TRBV7-9 to TRBJ1-2, with D unclear. The CDR3: CASRPDGIDGYTF. The CDR3 DNA reads TGTGCCAGCAGACCCGACGGGATCGATGGCTACACCTTC.